Below are 30 T cell receptor beta chains sequenced from a single sample in a study of shared clonotypes between healthy human individuals. The naive CD8 subset, CD45RO-negative cells positively selected for CCR7, excluded terminally differentiated effector memory CD45RA+ cells. Assay: immunoSEQ multiplex PCR; the TCRdb copy retains only in-frame clones and omits some. The data show around 580,000 clones, with roughly 98% seen just once and approximately 0.3% held by the top ten. Sequenced input: naive CD8+ T cells sorted from blood. The receptors come from a man aged 25 to 40 in good health.

This clone was picked up one time. The CDR3 sequence: CASKIAGGLQETQYF. CDR3 nucleotides: TGTGCCAGCAAAATAGCGGGAGGCCTCCAAGAGACCCAGTACTTC. The V call is TRBV6-5, the J call TRBJ2-5; TRBD2 matches 10 bases. CDR1 is MNHEY, CDR2 SVGAGI, per germline. CDR3 size: 15 residues. With 7 bases clipped from V and 1 base from J, the junction kept 6 bases outside the gene matches.

The chain carries TRBV18 and TRBJ1-2; TRBD1 is a possible D gene (6 bases). The V end lost 3 bases, the J end lost 1 base, and 18 bases lay between the germline ends. Germline V gene lookup returns CDR1 KGHSH and CDR2 LQKENI. This CDR3 is built from 17 residues. This CDR3 is CASSPLGTGPNNYGYTF. In nucleotides, the CDR3 is TGTGCCAGCTCACCTCTGGGCACAGGGCCGAATAACTATGGCTACACCTTC.

The rearrangement uses TRBV6-5 and TRBJ2-7; 9 bases match TRBD1. The germline gives CDR1 MNHEY, CDR2 SVGAGI. CDR3 size: 15 residues. Trimming cost V 4 bases and J 2 bases; bases outside gene matches: 6. This CDR3 reads CASSSTGTGTYEQYF. The CDR3 coding sequence is TGTGCCAGCAGTTCGACCGGGACAGGGACCTACGAGCAGTACTTC.

V gene TRBV5-5 combines with J gene TRBJ2-7, with 7 bases aligning to TRBD2. The V gene's germline CDR1 is SGHKS and CDR2 YYEKEE (reference sequence). The J segment lost 4 bases and the V segment lost 3 bases, leaving 7 bases of the junction unmatched. This CDR3 spans 14 amino acids. The CDR3 region has the DNA TGTGCCAGCAGCTCCCTGGGAGGGGATTACGAGCAGTACTTC. This encodes CASSSLGGDYEQYF.

This clone appeared once. Distinct nucleotide sequences in the sample also encode this CDR3. The rearrangement joins TRBV5-4 to TRBJ2-7; unclear D gene. The CDR3 runs 13 residues. CDR1 and CDR2 (germline): SGHNT, YYREEE (reference sequence). Trimming left V 0 bases short and J 3 bases short, with 7 bases between. CDR3 sequence (DNA): TGTGCCAGCAGCTTGGTGGGCAGCTACGAGCAGTACTTC. It is translated as CASSLVGSYEQYF.

This clone showed up just once. The rearrangement uses TRBV5-4 and TRBJ2-5; no definite D call. Germline V CDR1 and CDR2: SGHNT, YYREEE (reference sequence). CDR3 length equals 14 residues. V lost 0 bases and J 1 base, leaving 7 bases between the germline ends. CDR3 sequence reads: CASSLVSSQETQYF. The CDR3 DNA is TGTGCCAGCAGCTTGGTCTCCTCCCAAGAGACCCAGTACTTC.

This rearrangement joins TRBV25-1 to TRBJ1-2; D is ambiguous. The CDR3 is 13 amino acids. Germline CDR1 MGHDK, CDR2 SYGVNS. The V end lost 3 bases, the J end lost 8 bases, and 13 bases lay between the germline ends. The CDR3 reads CASSDARNGGYTF. CDR3 sequence (DNA): TGTGCCAGCAGTGACGCAAGAAACGGGGGCTACACCTTC.

This chain connects TRBV25-1 to TRBJ2-7, with D tentatively TRBD1 or TRBD2 (5 bases each). Trimming shortened V by 4 bases and J by 6 bases, and 16 bases separated the two germline ends. From germline, CDR1 is MGHDK and CDR2 SYGVNS. This CDR3 has 14 residues. Written as DNA, the CDR3 is TGTGCCAGCAGTGGATGGACACCGGGGTTCGAGCAGTACTTC. Protein sequence: CASSGWTPGFEQYF.

This clone was detected once. The V and J genes are TRBV6-6 and TRBJ2-7, with D uncertain. The CDR3 runs 13 residues. The V gene lost 0 bases and the J gene lost 5 bases, with 8 bases spanning the gap. Germline V gene lookup returns CDR1 MNHNY and CDR2 SVGAGI (reference sequence). The CDR3 DNA follows: TGTGCCAGCAGTTACTCGATAAGGGACGAGCAGTACTTC. Protein sequence: CASSYSIRDEQYF.

This chain connects TRBV27 to TRBJ1-1; 7 bases map to TRBD1. The germline V gene encodes CDR1 MNHEY and CDR2 SMNVEV (reference sequence). V was pared by 8 bases and J by 0 bases, with 3 bases of the junction left unmatched. The CDR3 consists of 13 residues. CDR3 DNA sequence: TGTGCCAGCTGGGGACAGCTGAACACTGAAGCTTTCTTT. Protein: CASWGQLNTEAFF.

The chain combines TRBV6-6 with TRBJ1-5, with a tentative D call TRBD1 (5 bases). The V end lost 2 bases, the J end lost 6 bases, and 8 bases lay between the germline ends. This CDR3 is 13 amino acids long. Germline V lookup: CDR1 MNHNY, CDR2 SVGAGI (reference sequence). CDR3 region: CASSYRGFQPQHF. The CDR3 DNA reads as TGTGCCAGCAGTTACCGGGGGTTTCAGCCCCAGCATTTT.

The chain is built from TRBV7-8 and TRBJ2-5, with TRBD2 matching over 9 bases. The CDR3 is made up of 15 amino acids. Germline assignment: CDR1 SGHVS and CDR2 FQNEAQ. J gave up 1 base and V 3 bases, and 3 bases lay outside the gene matches. DNA for the CDR3: TGTGCCAGCAGCTTTCCTAGCGGGGCCCAAGAGACCCAGTACTTC. It yields the protein CASSFPSGAQETQYF.

The V and J genes are TRBV5-6 and TRBJ2-1, with D perhaps assigned TRBD1 or TRBD2 (5 bases each). The V end lost 3 bases, the J end lost 3 bases, and 10 bases lay between the germline ends. Germline CDR1 reads SGHDT; CDR2 reads YYEEEE. CDR3 length: 14 residues. CDR3 coding DNA: TGTGCCAGCAGCTGGGGGACCTTCTACAATGAGCAGTTCTTC. As protein: CASSWGTFYNEQFF.

The chain recombines TRBV29-1 with TRBJ2-7, with 7 positions matching TRBD2. The CDR3 is 12 amino acids. The junction had 3 bases not matched to a gene; V was cut back by 5 bases and J by 2 bases. In germline, CDR1 is SQVTM, CDR2 ANQGSEA. The CDR3 is CSVRGGPYEQYF. For the CDR3, the DNA is TGCAGCGTTCGGGGAGGGCCCTACGAGCAGTACTTC.

The genes are TRBV9 and TRBJ1-4, with D maybe TRBD1 (6 bases). The CDR3 sequence is 15 residues long. Germline assignment: CDR1 SGDLS and CDR2 YYNGEE. Trimming took 7 bases from V and 3 from J, leaving 16 bases between them. The DNA of the CDR3 is TGTGCCAGCGGTCCGTCAGGGGACGCTAATGAAAAACTGTTTTTT. It yields the protein CASGPSGDANEKLFF.

With respect to this clone: The same CDR3 also results from other DNA sequences found in this sample. The chain carries TRBV6-5 and TRBJ1-2, with TRBD1 as a possible D gene (5 bases). CDR3 length: 14 amino acids. The germline V and J ends were trimmed by 2 bases and 3 bases, with 10 bases remaining between them. The germline gives CDR1 MNHEY, CDR2 SVGAGI. CDR3 coding DNA: TGTGCCAGCAGTTACGCAGGAGGGGACTATGGCTACACCTTC. It codes for CASSYAGGDYGYTF.

The count of this clone is one. The gene calls are TRBV19 and TRBJ1-1; D is unresolved. In germline, CDR1 is LNHDA, CDR2 SQIVND (reference sequence). Trimming shortened V by 5 bases and J by 6 bases, and 10 bases separated the two germline ends. The CDR3 consists of 12 residues. The CDR3 is CASSFGSAEAFF. The DNA of the CDR3 is TGTGCCAGTAGTTTCGGATCCGCTGAAGCTTTCTTT. The full variable domain, completed using reference TRBV19 and TRBJ1-1, is DGGITQSPKYLFRKEGQNVTLSCEQNLNHDAMYWYRQDPGQGLRLIYYSQIVNDFQKGDIAEGYSVSREKKESFPLTVTSAQKNPTAFYLCASSFGSAEAFFGQGTRLTVV.

J is TRBJ2-5 and V is TRBV12-2; the DNA was not used to check the table's D call, TRBD2. TRBV12-2 is a pseudogene segment. This CDR3 has 16 amino acids. The CDR3 here is CASRLVATSGSETQYF. For the CDR3, the DNA is TGTGCAAGTCGCTTAGTTGCGACTAGCGGAAGCGAGACCCAGTACTTC.

The rearrangement uses TRBV7-9 and TRBJ2-1; D gene uncertain. The ends were cut back, 1 base at V and 9 bases at J, with 13 bases in the middle. This CDR3 spans 14 amino acids. Germline CDR1 and CDR2: SEHNR and FQNEAQ (reference sequence). CDR3 loop: CASSLGLAPGEQFF. Written as DNA, the CDR3 is TGTGCCAGCAGCTTAGGGTTAGCACCGGGTGAGCAGTTCTTC.

The chain is built from TRBV18 and TRBJ1-2; tentative D call: TRBD1 (5 bases). The germline CDR1 and CDR2 sequences are KGHSH and LQKENI. V lost 3 bases and J 6 bases, leaving 11 bases between the germline ends. This CDR3 is 13 amino acids long. DNA for the CDR3: TGTGCCAGCTCACCGCAGACAGAACATGGCTACACCTTC. Translating gives CASSPQTEHGYTF. Supplemented by reference TRBV18 and TRBJ1-2, the full variable domain reads NAGVMQNPRHLVRRRGQEARLRCSPMKGHSHVYWYRQLPEEGLKFMVYLQKENIIDESGMPKERFSAEFPKEGPSILRIQQVVRGDSAAYFCASSPQTEHGYTFGSGTRLTVV.

This clone was observed a few times. One end of the junction is discordant with germline, which a read error may explain. Here the CDR3 DNA reads TGTGCCAGCACACCCTTGCAGGGATCGGGAAACACCATATATTTT. It is translated as CASTPLQGSGNTIYF. The chain employs TRBV18 and TRBJ1-3; D possibly corresponds to TRBD1 (5 bases). Per germline, CDR1 KGHSH and CDR2 LQKENI. This CDR3 contains 15 residues. Filled out from reference TRBV18 and TRBJ1-3, the complete variable domain reads NAGVMQNPRHLVRRRGQEARLRCSPMKGHSHVYWYRQLPEEGLKFMVYLQKENIIDESGMPKERFSAEFPKEGPSILRIQQVVRGDSAAYFCASTPLQGSGNTIYFGEGSWLTVV.

This clone came up once. The rearrangement joins TRBV9 to TRBJ1-1, with 7 bases that match TRBD1. This CDR3 is built from 15 residues. From germline, CDR1 is SGDLS and CDR2 YYNGEE. J was trimmed by 1 base and V by 3 bases; bases with no gene match: 6. In DNA, the CDR3 is TGTGCCAGCAGCGCGGGGAGGGGGCCGAACACTGAAGCTTTCTTT. Its protein product is CASSAGRGPNTEAFF.

The rearrangement joins TRBV15 to TRBJ2-1; D tentatively fits TRBD1 or TRBD2 (5 bases each). This CDR3 is 15 amino acids long. In germline, CDR1 is LNHNV, CDR2 YYDKDF (reference sequence). Trimming left V 0 bases short and J 8 bases short, with 14 bases between. CDR3 loop: CATSRDLDWGDEQFF. The CDR3 DNA reads TGTGCCACCAGCAGAGACTTGGACTGGGGCGATGAGCAGTTCTTC.

The rearrangement uses TRBV29-1 and TRBJ1-1; no reliable D call. V gave up 3 bases and J gave up 6 bases, with 8 bases separating them. The CDR3 runs 11 residues. Germline V gene lookup returns CDR1 SQVTM and CDR2 ANQGSEA. CDR3 coding DNA: TGCAGCGTTGATGATGTCTCTGAAGCTTTCTTT. Amino acids: CSVDDVSEAFF.

This clone showed up just once. The J gene is TRBJ2-5, the V gene TRBV5-1; D assignment may be TRBD1 or TRBD2 (5 bases each). Germline V gives CDR1 SGHRS, CDR2 YFSETQ. Trimming left V 1 base short and J 2 bases short, with 12 bases between. The CDR3 covers 15 residues. CDR3 coding DNA: TGCGCCAGCAGCTTGAGTGGGGGTAGTCAAGAGACCCAGTACTTC. Translating it yields CASSLSGGSQETQYF.

The chain uses TRBV27 and TRBJ2-1; 7 bases fit TRBD2. CDR1 MNHEY and CDR2 SMNVEV come from the germline V gene (reference sequence). Trimming cost V 7 bases and J 4 bases; bases outside gene matches: 13. CDR3 length: 16 residues. The CDR3 region has the DNA TGTGCCAGCATCCATCTCGCGGCTAGCGGATACAATGAGCAGTTCTTC. It encodes CASIHLAASGYNEQFF.

The chain links TRBV15 to TRBJ2-1; D unresolved. Germline CDR1 and CDR2: LNHNV and YYDKDF (reference sequence). The CDR3 spans 15 residues. The V end lost 4 bases, the J end lost 1 base, and 11 bases lay between the germline ends. The CDR3 DNA reads TGTGCCACCAGCAACTTCGACTCTTCCTACAATGAGCAGTTCTTC. Amino acid sequence: CATSNFDSSYNEQFF.

This rearrangement joins TRBV27 to TRBJ2-7, with D tentatively TRBD2 (5 bases). CDR1 and CDR2 from the germline V gene are MNHEY and SMNVEV (reference sequence). V shed 6 bases and J shed 2 bases, with 14 bases lying between them. The CDR3 has 14 residues. The CDR3 sequence: CASRTLERAYEQYF. The CDR3 DNA reads TGTGCCAGCAGAACCCTCGAGAGGGCCTACGAGCAGTACTTC.

The CDR3 loop is CASSSGNAYNEQFF. CDR3 nucleotides: TGTGCCAGCAGTAGCGGGAATGCCTACAATGAGCAGTTCTTC. V gene TRBV6-5 combines with J gene TRBJ2-1; 7 bases align to TRBD2. Per the germline V gene, CDR1 is MNHEY and CDR2 is SVGAGI. With V trimmed by 5 bases and J by 2 bases, 3 bases remained unmatched. CDR3 size: 14 residues.

This chain connects TRBV15 to TRBJ2-1; D may be TRBD2 (6 bases). Trimming took off 5 bases at V and 3 bases at J, with 14 bases between the two ends. The CDR3 sequence is 15 residues long. Per germline, CDR1 LNHNV and CDR2 YYDKDF (reference sequence). Here the CDR3 reads CATSDGGSVYNEQFF. CDR3 bases: TGTGCCACCAGCGATGGAGGGAGCGTCTACAATGAGCAGTTCTTC.